The source of this TCR beta chain is a study of cytotoxic CD8 clonotypes in ibrutinib-treated CLL. Study overall: Patient counts were around 12 relapsed/refractory, approximately 15 treatment-naive and 17 to 18 IGHV unmutated. Study-level findings and limits: Shared public clonotypes were rare, and on treatment they either got smaller or stayed the same. Samples were collected at differing times from sustained-remission and progressing patients.

Trimming cost V 1 base and J 9 bases, with 16 bases left between them. Germline lookup yields CDR1 SGHAT and CDR2 FQNNGV. This CDR3 region has 14 residues. Using immunoSEQ multiplex PCR, the repertoire was profiled, and TCRdb retains in-frame clones only, with some absent. Of around 200,000 clones listed, roughly three quarters are singletons. The TCR beta libraries used about 2 micrograms of genomic DNA that came from cryopreserved PBMCs. Of note for this clone: No antigen is known for it.

Sequenced material: PBMCs, taken after 12 months of ibrutinib treatment. V usage is TRBV11-2 and J usage is TRBJ2-7; D may match TRBD1 or TRBD2 (6 bases each). This clonotype was sampled from a human donor with chronic lymphocytic leukemia. The CDR3 reads CASSLVTKKGGQYF. Here the CDR3 DNA reads TGTGCCAGCAGCTTAGTCACCAAGAAGGGGGGGCAGTACTTC. Drawing the rest from reference TRBV11-2 and TRBJ2-7, the complete variable domain is EAGVAQSPRYKIIEKRQSVAFWCNPISGHATLYWYQQILGQGPKLLIQFQNNGVVDDSQLPKDRFSAERLKGVDSTLKIQPAKLEDSAVYLCASSLVTKKGGQYFGPGTRLTVT.